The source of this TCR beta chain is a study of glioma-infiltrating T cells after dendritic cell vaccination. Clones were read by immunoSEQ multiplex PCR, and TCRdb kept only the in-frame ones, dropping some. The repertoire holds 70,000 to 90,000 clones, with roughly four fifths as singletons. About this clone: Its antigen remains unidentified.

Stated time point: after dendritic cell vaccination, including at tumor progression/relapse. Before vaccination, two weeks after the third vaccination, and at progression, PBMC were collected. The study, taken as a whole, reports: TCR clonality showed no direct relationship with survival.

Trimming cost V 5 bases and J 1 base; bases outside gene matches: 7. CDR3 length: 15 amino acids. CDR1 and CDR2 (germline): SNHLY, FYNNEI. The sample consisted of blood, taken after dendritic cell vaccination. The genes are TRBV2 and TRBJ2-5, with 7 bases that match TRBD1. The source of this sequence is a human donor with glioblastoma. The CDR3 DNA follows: TGTGCCAGCAGTTTCTTCCGGGACAGCCAAGAGACCCAGTACTTC. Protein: CASSFFRDSQETQYF.